These T cell receptor beta chains were read from a single sample in a study of T cell responses to AZD1222 COVID-19 vaccine. TCRdb's table, derived via immunoSEQ multiplex PCR, lists solely in-frame clones and lacks some. The sample records tens of thousands of clones, about 90% being singletons. The specimen was peripheral blood, collected 28 days after the second AZD1222 dose. All receptors derive from an adult who received the AZD1222 COVID-19 vaccine. The CDR3 runs from the conserved cysteine through the conserved F or W. A D gene is named only where the DNA matches it firmly.

J | D | V | CDR3
TRBJ1-1 | - | TRBV12-3/TRBV12-4 | CASRPGQRYEAFF
TRBJ1-5 | - | TRBV7-9 | CAERTRGNQPQHF
TRBJ1-1 | TRBD1 | TRBV7-2 | CASRITGGLTEAFF
TRBJ1-2 | - | TRBV5-4 | CASSSLDGTSGYTF
TRBJ2-7 | - | TRBV28 | CASSVGLRYEQYF
TRBJ2-5 | TRBD1 | TRBV19 | CASSVTGGRETQYF
TRBJ2-1 | - | TRBV30 | CAWSVLASRSYNEQFF
TRBJ2-7 | - | TRBV5-1 | CASSVPPEEQYF
TRBJ2-7 | TRBD2 | TRBV9 | CASSVVGTTGEQYF
TRBJ2-1 | - | TRBV18 | CASSGPAGEQFF
TRBJ2-7 | TRBD2 | TRBV5-4 | CASFTPGTSGGGSYEQYF
TRBJ2-5 | - | TRBV2 | CASSYEETQYF
TRBJ1-2 | TRBD1 | TRBV5-1 | CASSLARDSLNYGYTF
TRBJ2-3 | TRBD2 | TRBV4-3 | CASSPNPSASGGPLGRTDTQYF
TRBJ1-4 | - | TRBV5-1 | CASRIRDDGEKLFF
TRBJ1-6 | - | TRBV6-5 | CASSPPQVSPLHF
TRBJ2-6 | - | TRBV27 | CASSHSGANVLTF
TRBJ2-2 | - | TRBV11-1 | CASKKGGGELFF
TRBJ1-3 | - | TRBV3-1/TRBV3-2 | CASSQAAGTGNTIYF
TRBJ2-7 | TRBD1 | TRBV5-1 | CASSLLGQVYEQYF
TRBJ2-7 | TRBD2 | TRBV4-1 | CASSHTGGLANEQYF
TRBJ2-1 | TRBD1 | TRBV9 | CASSVTGSLYNEQFF
TRBJ1-6 | - | TRBV3-1/TRBV3-2 | CASSQGPNSPLHF
TRBJ2-7 | - | TRBV3-1/TRBV3-2 | CASRDKVATNEQYF
TRBJ1-6 | - | TRBV7-3 | CASSSGLFNSPLHF
TRBJ1-5 | TRBD1 | TRBV28 | CASTTGQGGSQPQHF
TRBJ1-4 | TRBD1 | TRBV7-6 | CASSQGQGGEKLFF
TRBJ2-7 | - | TRBV19 | CASSLVPSYEQYF
TRBJ1-1 | - | TRBV4-1 | CASSQAGTTDGNTEAFF
TRBJ1-2 | - | TRBV13 | CASSLVGWDYGYTF
TRBJ1-1 | - | TRBV5-1 | CASSSGPENTEAFF
TRBJ1-3 | - | TRBV7-2 | CASSGYGRSGNTIYF
TRBJ1-5 | TRBD1 | TRBV6-6 | CASSYAGQGGNQPQHF
TRBJ2-5 | - | TRBV5-1 | CASSLGLREETQYF
TRBJ1-2 | TRBD1 | TRBV14 | CASSRQQGQYGYTF
TRBJ2-7 | - | TRBV5-8 | CASSHRSLRGDNEQYF
TRBJ1-2 | - | TRBV2 | CASRGIPRGYTF
TRBJ2-7 | TRBD1 | TRBV24-1 | CATPGKRGPHYEQYF
TRBJ2-7 | TRBD2 | TRBV12-5 | CASGFGLAGGTGSYEQYF
TRBJ1-2 | TRBD1 | TRBV18 | CASSRGQGYVYGYTF
TRBJ1-1 | - | TRBV29-1 | CSVEGRGMNTEAFF
TRBJ1-4 | TRBD1 | TRBV2 | CASSTDRAYEKLFF
TRBJ2-6 | - | TRBV28 | CASSLSMGAGANVLTF
TRBJ2-3 | TRBD2 | TRBV29-1 | CSVDGVAGGRDTQYF
TRBJ2-7 | - | TRBV19 | CASSFAGLVSEQYF
TRBJ1-1 | - | TRBV6-5 | CASSYLSGGVAEAFF
TRBJ2-7 | - | TRBV25-1 | CASSEVGGAREQYF
TRBJ2-5 | - | TRBV5-5 | CASSLTGETQYF
TRBJ1-3 | TRBD1 | TRBV2 | CATRGTSGNTIYF
TRBJ2-7 | TRBD2 | TRBV15 | CATSRESGGTYEQYF
TRBJ2-7 | - | TRBV9 | CASSVAGGPSYEQYF
TRBJ1-1 | - | TRBV19 | CASSTSLNTEAFF
TRBJ2-7 | TRBD1 | TRBV9 | CASSVITGGEQYF
TRBJ2-7 | - | TRBV20-1 | CSAASTYEQYF
TRBJ2-2 | - | TRBV6-5 | CASSRAGSGTGELFF